These 24 T cell receptor beta chains came from one sample sequenced in a study of T cell responses to AZD1222 COVID-19 vaccine. Measured with immunoSEQ multiplex PCR; TCRdb has only the in-frame clones, and not every one. The repertoire holds approximately 99,000 clones, with roughly 87% as singletons. The material sequenced was peripheral blood, taken on day 0 of MenACWY control vaccination. These receptors came from an adult in good health.

The chain couples TRBV6-5 to TRBJ2-7; 9 bases map to TRBD1. V gave up 2 bases and J gave up 7 bases; unmatched junction bases: 6. The CDR3 is 14 amino acids. Germline loops: CDR1 MNHEY, CDR2 SVGAGI. The CDR3 loop reads CASSYGGQGWEQYF. The CDR3 DNA follows: TGTGCCAGCAGTTACGGAGGACAGGGGTGGGAGCAGTACTTC.

This clone was seen a few times. The genes are TRBV2 and TRBJ1-6; D may be TRBD1 (6 bases). Per germline, CDR1 SNHLY and CDR2 FYNNEI. The CDR3 is 16 amino acids. The V and J ends lost 7 bases and 2 bases respectively, with 15 bases between them. The CDR3, as DNA: TGTGCCAGCACCGAAAGGGGGGCGGCCTATAATTCACCCCTCCACTTT. It codes for CASTERGAAYNSPLHF.

The chain joins TRBV30 to TRBJ2-5, with TRBD2 as a possible D gene (6 bases). The V gene's germline CDR1 is GTSNPN and CDR2 SVGIG (reference sequence). Trimming left V 0 bases short and J 5 bases short, with 28 bases between. CDR3 length equals 19 residues. CDR3 coding DNA: TGTGCCTGGAGTGTATGGGTCGCGTTGCGGGGTATTCAGGTGGAGACCCAGTACTTC. Translated: CAWSVWVALRGIQVETQYF.

The V and J genes are TRBV6-1 and TRBJ1-6, with a tentative D call TRBD1 (6 bases). The V end was cut by 4 bases, the J end by 0 bases, with 10 bases between. The V gene's germline CDR1 is MNHNS and CDR2 SASEGT. The CDR3 length is 16 residues. Here the CDR3 DNA reads TGTGCCAGCAGTGTTAGGGGGAGCTCCTATAATTCACCCCTCCACTTT. Encoded protein: CASSVRGSSYNSPLHF.

The rearrangement joins TRBV6-1 to TRBJ1-1; the match to TRBD1 covers 7 bases. V lost 3 bases, J lost 8 bases, and 6 bases stayed unmatched. The CDR3 is 13 residues long. Germline loops: CDR1 MNHNS, CDR2 SASEGT. DNA of the CDR3: TGTGCCAGCAGTGACCTCGGACAGGCAGAAGCTTTCTTT. It codes for CASSDLGQAEAFF.

The V and J genes are TRBV4-1 and TRBJ2-3; unclear D gene. CDR1 and CDR2 (germline): MGHRA, YSYEKL. Between the trimmed V and J ends, which lost 0 bases and 0 bases, there was a span of 10 bases. CDR3 size: 16 residues. The CDR3 loop is CASSQDRVDSTDTQYF. The CDR3 coding sequence is TGCGCCAGCAGCCAAGATCGAGTGGACAGCACAGATACGCAGTATTTT.

This clone was counted between two and nine times. The V and J genes are TRBV10-2 and TRBJ1-4; TRBD1 aligns across 8 bases. V lost 3 bases to trimming and J lost 8 bases; unmatched junction nucleotides: 2. The CDR3 totals 13 residues. Germline CDR1 WSHSY, CDR2 SAAADI. The CDR3 loop reads CASSEQGGEKLFF. The DNA for the CDR3 is TGCGCCAGCAGTGAACAGGGGGGCGAAAAACTGTTTTTT.

The genes are TRBV5-1 and TRBJ1-2; D not resolved. Germline V gene data show CDR1 as SGHRS and CDR2 as YFSETQ. V lost 6 bases to trimming and J lost 4 bases, with 19 bases between them. The CDR3 runs to 15 residues. The CDR3 DNA reads as TGCGCCAGCACCACGGGATACGGGGTGGGCTATGGCTACACCTTC. It yields the protein CASTTGYGVGYGYTF.

The J gene is TRBJ2-7, the V gene TRBV7-9; D might be TRBD1 or TRBD2, each matching 6 bases. V gave up 8 bases and J gave up 2 bases, with 19 bases separating them. The CDR3 sequence is 15 residues long. Per the germline V gene, CDR1 is SEHNR and CDR2 is FQNEAQ (reference sequence). The CDR3 reads CASALFGGPPYEQYF. CDR3 bases: TGTGCCAGCGCCCTCTTCGGGGGCCCACCCTACGAGCAGTACTTC.

This clone was counted many times. This rearrangement joins TRBV4-1 to TRBJ2-4; 13 bases align to TRBD2. The CDR3 extends over 15 amino acids. Germline V CDR1 and CDR2: MGHRA, YSYEKL. With V trimmed by 5 bases and J by 4 bases, 2 bases remained unmatched. The CDR3 nucleotides are TGCGCCAGCAGCTCGGGACTAGCGGGGAAAAACATTCAGTACTTC. It encodes CASSSGLAGKNIQYF.

V and J are TRBV5-1 and TRBJ2-1; 8 bases align to TRBD2. V dropped 2 bases and J dropped 3; count of bases not matched to a gene: 4. The CDR3 sequence is 15 residues long. The germline V gene has CDR1 SGHRS and CDR2 YFSETQ. The CDR3 region has the DNA TGCGCCAGCAGCTTCTCGGGGGGGATCTACAATGAGCAGTTCTTC. This sequence encodes CASSFSGGIYNEQFF.

The rearrangement joins TRBV28 to TRBJ1-2; D gene unclear. Between the trimmed V and J ends, which lost 4 bases and 4 bases, there was a span of 7 bases. The CDR3 extends over 12 amino acids. Germline V lookup: CDR1 MDHEN, CDR2 SYDVKM. CDR3 in DNA: TGTGCCAGCAGTTCCCACAGCTATGGCTACACCTTC. Protein: CASSSHSYGYTF.

CDR3 DNA sequence: TGTGCCAGCAGTTACGTTACAGGCACAGATACGCAGTATTTT. Translating it yields CASSYVTGTDTQYF. This rearrangement joins TRBV6-5 to TRBJ2-3; D not resolved. Trimming took 2 bases from V and 1 from J, leaving 7 bases between them. The CDR3 is 14 amino acids. Germline V gives CDR1 MNHEY, CDR2 SVGAGI.

The gene calls are TRBV18 and TRBJ1-5, with 11 bases identical to TRBD1. V trimming: 0 bases; J trimming: 9 bases; junction bases outside the gene matches: 7. Germline loops: CDR1 KGHSH, CDR2 LQKENI. The CDR3 length is 16 residues. CDR3 sequence: CASSPPGGQGDRPQHF. The CDR3 DNA is TGTGCCAGCTCACCACCTGGGGGACAGGGGGATCGGCCCCAGCATTTT.

CDR3 sequence (DNA): TGCGCCAGCAGCTTGGATGGGCACAACACTGAAGCTTTCTTT. It specifies CASSLDGHNTEAFF. J is TRBJ1-1 and V is TRBV5-1; D remains unclear. The germline CDR1 and CDR2 sequences are SGHRS and YFSETQ. With 0 bases removed from V and 2 bases from J, the gap between germline ends came to 8 bases. The CDR3 is 14 residues long.

The chain recombines TRBV19 with TRBJ1-4, with 9 bases that match TRBD1. Germline V gives CDR1 LNHDA, CDR2 SQIVND (reference sequence). The V and J ends lost 4 bases and 8 bases, in that order; junction bases with no gene match: 5. The CDR3 totals 14 residues. The CDR3 DNA follows: TGTGCCAGTAGTACGCCCGGACAGGGGGAAAAACTGTTTTTT. This translates into CASSTPGQGEKLFF.

The rearrangement joins TRBV12-3 or TRBV12-4 to TRBJ1-1; 8 nucleotides align to TRBD1. This CDR3 contains 13 residues. J lost 1 base, V lost 5 bases, and 0 bases had no gene match. The CDR3 loop reads CASSGQGNTEAFF. CDR3 DNA sequence: TGTGCCAGCAGTGGACAGGGGAACACTGAAGCTTTCTTT.

The chain has TRBV4-2 and TRBJ1-1, with TRBD1 matching 8 bases. Germline V CDR1 and CDR2: LGHNA, YNFKEQ. The trim removed 3 bases at V and 6 bases at J, leaving 6 bases unmatched. The CDR3 totals 14 residues. The CDR3, as DNA: TGTGCCAGCAGCCAGATTGGACAGGGACCTGAAGCTTTCTTT. Its protein is CASSQIGQGPEAFF.

The sample holds one count of this clone. V gene TRBV5-1 combines with J gene TRBJ1-1; 7 nucleotides line up with TRBD1. CDR3 length equals 14 residues. Looked up from germline, CDR1 is SGHRS and CDR2 is YFSETQ. J gave up 1 base and V 2 bases, and 2 bases lay outside the gene matches. Here the CDR3 DNA reads TGCGCCAGCAGCTTCCGACAGGGGAACACTGAAGCTTTCTTT. It specifies CASSFRQGNTEAFF.

The chain recombines TRBV7-6 with TRBJ2-5; weak D call: TRBD1 (6 bases). The CDR3 runs to 12 residues. Germline CDR1 SGHVS, CDR2 FNYEAQ. V lost 8 bases, J lost 4 bases, and 11 bases lay in between. CDR3 protein: CASGNRAETQYF. For the CDR3, the DNA is TGTGCCAGCGGTAACAGGGCAGAGACCCAGTACTTC.

The chain joins TRBV7-8 to TRBJ2-7, with TRBD2 matching 7 bases. Trimming at V came to 5 bases and at J to 5 bases, leaving 9 bases not matched to a gene. This CDR3 region has 14 residues. Germline V gene sequence: CDR1 SGHVS, CDR2 FQNEAQ. The CDR3 sequence: CASSREWGRDEQYF. The CDR3 nucleotides read TGTGCCAGCAGCCGGGAATGGGGGAGGGACGAGCAGTACTTC.

The rearrangement uses TRBV6-2 or TRBV6-3 and TRBJ2-2, with 8 bases identical to TRBD2. The length of the CDR3 is 16 residues. J gave up 7 bases and V 6 bases, and 13 bases lay outside the gene matches. Germline values: CDR1 MNHEY, CDR2 SVGEGT. DNA for the CDR3: TGTGCCAGCAGCCACACCGGGACTAGGGTACGCGGGGAGCTGTTTTTT. This translates into CASSHTGTRVRGELFF.

The rearrangement links TRBV19 to TRBJ1-2; D might be TRBD1 (6 bases). Germline CDR1 LNHDA, CDR2 SQIVND (reference sequence). V lost 1 base and J lost 8, with 23 bases in between. The CDR3 has 17 residues. CDR3 region: CASSIAPSGRGRGGYTF. CDR3 DNA: TGTGCCAGTAGTATAGCACCCTCGGGCAGGGGACGAGGAGGCTACACCTTC.

The chain uses TRBV7-8 and TRBJ2-7, with 11 bases lining up with TRBD2. The J segment lost 2 bases and the V segment lost 1 base, leaving 7 bases of the junction unmatched. CDR1 and CDR2 (germline): SGHVS, FQNEAQ. The CDR3 contains 17 residues. The DNA of the CDR3 is TGTGCCAGCAGCTTAGGGACAACTAGCGGGGGAACCTACGAGCAGTACTTC. Translated, it gives CASSLGTTSGGTYEQYF.